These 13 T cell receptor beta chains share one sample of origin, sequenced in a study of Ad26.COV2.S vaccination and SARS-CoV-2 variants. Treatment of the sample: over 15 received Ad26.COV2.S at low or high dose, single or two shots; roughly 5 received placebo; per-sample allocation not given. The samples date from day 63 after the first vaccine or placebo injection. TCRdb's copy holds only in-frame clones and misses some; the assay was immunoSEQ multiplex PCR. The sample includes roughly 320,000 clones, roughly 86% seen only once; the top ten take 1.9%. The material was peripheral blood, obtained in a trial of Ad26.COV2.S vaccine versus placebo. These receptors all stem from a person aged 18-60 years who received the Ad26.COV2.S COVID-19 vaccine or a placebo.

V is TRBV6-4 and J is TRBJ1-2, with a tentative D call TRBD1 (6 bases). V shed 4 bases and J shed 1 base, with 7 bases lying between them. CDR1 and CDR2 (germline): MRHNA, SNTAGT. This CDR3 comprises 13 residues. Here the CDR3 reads CASSAQGNYGYTF. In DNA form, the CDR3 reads TGTGCCAGCAGTGCACAGGGTAACTATGGCTACACCTTC.

CDR3 loop: CASSLDMRRELFF. For the CDR3, the DNA is TGTGCCAGCAGCTTAGACATGAGGAGAGAACTGTTTTTT. The chain has TRBV7-2 and TRBJ1-4; D not resolved. The V and J ends lost 1 base and 12 bases respectively, with 12 bases between them. The CDR3 runs to 13 residues. CDR1 SGHTA and CDR2 FQGNSA come from the germline V gene.

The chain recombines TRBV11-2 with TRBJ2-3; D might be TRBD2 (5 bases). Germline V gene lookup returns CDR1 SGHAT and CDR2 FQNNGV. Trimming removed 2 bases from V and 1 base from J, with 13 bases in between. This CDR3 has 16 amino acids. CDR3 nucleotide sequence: TGTGCCAGCAGCTTATGGGAAGCCGGGGGCACAGATACGCAGTATTTT. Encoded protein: CASSLWEAGGTDTQYF. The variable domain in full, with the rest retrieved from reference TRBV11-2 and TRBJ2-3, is EAGVAQSPRYKIIEKRQSVAFWCNPISGHATLYWYQQILGQGPKLLIQFQNNGVVDDSQLPKDRFSAERLKGVDSTLKIQPAKLEDSAVYLCASSLWEAGGTDTQYFGPGTRLTVL.

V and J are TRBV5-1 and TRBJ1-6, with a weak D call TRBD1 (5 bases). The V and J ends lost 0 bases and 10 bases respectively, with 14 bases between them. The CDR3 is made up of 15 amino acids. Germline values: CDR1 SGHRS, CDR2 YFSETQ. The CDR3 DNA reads TGCGCCAGCAGCTTGGGTACGGGGCTAAGATCACCCCTCCACTTT. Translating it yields CASSLGTGLRSPLHF.

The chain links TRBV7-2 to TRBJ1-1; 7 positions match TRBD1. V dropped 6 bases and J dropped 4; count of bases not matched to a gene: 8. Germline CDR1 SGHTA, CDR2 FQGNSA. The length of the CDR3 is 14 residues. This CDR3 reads CASSSGGRGTEAFF. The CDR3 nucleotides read TGTGCCAGCAGTTCAGGGGGAAGGGGCACTGAAGCTTTCTTT. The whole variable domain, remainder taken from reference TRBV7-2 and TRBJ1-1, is GAGVSQSPSNKVTEKGKDVELRCDPISGHTALYWYRQSLGQGLEFLIYFQGNSAPDKSGLPSDRFSAERTGGSVSTLTIQRTQQEDSAVYLCASSSGGRGTEAFFGQGTRLTVV.

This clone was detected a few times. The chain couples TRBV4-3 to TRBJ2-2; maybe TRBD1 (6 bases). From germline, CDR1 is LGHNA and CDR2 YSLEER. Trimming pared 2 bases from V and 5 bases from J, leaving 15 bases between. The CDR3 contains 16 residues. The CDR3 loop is CASSQNTGLGTGELFF. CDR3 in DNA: TGCGCCAGCAGCCAAAATACAGGGTTAGGTACCGGGGAGCTGTTTTTT.

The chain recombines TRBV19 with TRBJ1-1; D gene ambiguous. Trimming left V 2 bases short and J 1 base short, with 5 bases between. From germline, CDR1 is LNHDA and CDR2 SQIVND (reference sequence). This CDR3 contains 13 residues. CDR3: CASSISKNTEAFF. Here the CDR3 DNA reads TGTGCCAGTAGTATATCGAAGAACACTGAAGCTTTCTTT.

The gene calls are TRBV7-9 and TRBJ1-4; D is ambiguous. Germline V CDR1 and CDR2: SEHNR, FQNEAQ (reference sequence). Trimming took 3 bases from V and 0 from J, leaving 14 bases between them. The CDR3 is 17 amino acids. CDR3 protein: CASSFIGKVATNEKLFF. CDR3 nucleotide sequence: TGTGCCAGCAGCTTTATAGGGAAGGTTGCAACTAATGAAAAACTGTTTTTT.

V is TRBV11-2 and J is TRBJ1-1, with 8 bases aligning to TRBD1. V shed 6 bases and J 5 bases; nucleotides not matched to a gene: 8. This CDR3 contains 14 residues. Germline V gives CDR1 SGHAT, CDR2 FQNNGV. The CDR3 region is CASSRYRGVTEAFF. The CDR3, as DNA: TGTGCCAGCAGTCGTTACAGGGGGGTTACTGAAGCTTTCTTT.

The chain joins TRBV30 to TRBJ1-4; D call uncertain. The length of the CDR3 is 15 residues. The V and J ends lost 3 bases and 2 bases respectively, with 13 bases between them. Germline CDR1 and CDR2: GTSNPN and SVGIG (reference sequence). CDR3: CAWRRFPATNEKLFF. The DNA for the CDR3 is TGTGCCTGGAGAAGGTTCCCGGCGACTAATGAAAAACTGTTTTTT.

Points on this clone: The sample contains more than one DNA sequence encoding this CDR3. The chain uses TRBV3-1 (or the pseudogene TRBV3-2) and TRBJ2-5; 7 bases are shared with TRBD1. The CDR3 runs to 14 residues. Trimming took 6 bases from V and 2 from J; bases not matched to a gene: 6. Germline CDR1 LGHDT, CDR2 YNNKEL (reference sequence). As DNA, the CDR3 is TGTGCCAGCAGTCCCCCGGGACAGCAAGAGACCCAGTACTTC. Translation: CASSPPGQQETQYF.

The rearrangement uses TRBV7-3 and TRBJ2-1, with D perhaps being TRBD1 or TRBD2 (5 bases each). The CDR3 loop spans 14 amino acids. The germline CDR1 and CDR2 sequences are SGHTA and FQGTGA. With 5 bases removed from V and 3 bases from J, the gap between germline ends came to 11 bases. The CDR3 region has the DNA TGTGCCAGCAGCCTCCGGGACGGCTACAATGAGCAGTTCTTC. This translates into CASSLRDGYNEQFF. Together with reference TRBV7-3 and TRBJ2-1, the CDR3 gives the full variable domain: GAGVSQTPSNKVTEKGKYVELRCDPISGHTALYWYRQSLGQGPEFLIYFQGTGAADDSGLPNDRFFAVRPEGSVSTLKIQRTERGDSAVYLCASSLRDGYNEQFFGPGTRLTVL.

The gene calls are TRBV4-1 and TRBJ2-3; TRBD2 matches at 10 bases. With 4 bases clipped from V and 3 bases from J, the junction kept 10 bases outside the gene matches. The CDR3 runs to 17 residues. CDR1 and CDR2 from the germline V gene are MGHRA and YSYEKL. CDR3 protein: CASSPQGVAGGTDTQYF. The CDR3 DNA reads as TGCGCCAGCAGCCCGCAGGGGGTAGCGGGAGGTACAGATACGCAGTATTTT.